Listed here is a single T cell receptor beta chain. These data belong to a study of blood T cell repertoires in COVID-19. Individuals drawn from around 25 US areas were about 18 to 100 years old. Participants' reported clinical history set cohort assignment. The CDR3 is 14 residues long. Germline CDR1 and CDR2: ENHRY and SYGVKD. The V segment lost 6 bases and the J segment 0 bases; nucleotides outside the gene matches: 3. Sequencing was performed with immunoSEQ multiplex PCR; in TCRdb, only in-frame clones are kept and a portion is missing. The table shows some 250,000 clones, with 70% to 90% occurring only once.

The source of this sequence is a woman between 50 and 59 years old who had recovered from COVID-19. The chain links TRBV10-3 to TRBJ1-1; TRBD1 matches 8 bases. Sequenced: PBMCs or T cells enriched from blood (not recorded which). The CDR3 region is CAIRDRVMNTEAFF. DNA of the CDR3: TGTGCCATCAGGGACAGGGTAATGAACACTGAAGCTTTCTTT.